Following are 18 T cell receptor beta chains from one sample sequenced in a study of CD8 T cells in ankylosing spondylitis. General study points: One TCR beta motif, made up of several highly homologous variants, appeared characteristic of ankylosing spondylitis blood.

Their antigens are not known. TCRdb reprocessed the 5' RACE reads via MiXCR and lists one record per CDR3 protein. The sample records fewer than 500,000 distinct CDR3 sequences, 20% to 30% being singletons. Sequences were obtained from blood, either unsorted or a sorted T cell fraction (not recorded which). Receptor source: a male donor with ankylosing spondylitis.

The chain is built from TRBV5-1 and TRBJ2-2; TRBD1 or TRBD2 may be the D gene (5 bases each). Germline CDR1 and CDR2: SGHRS and YFSETQ. The germline V and J ends were trimmed by 4 bases and 7 bases, with 17 bases remaining between them. The CDR3 consists of 15 residues. The CDR3, as DNA: TGCGCCAGCAGCCCGGTAGGGACGATTGGCGGGGAGCTGTTTTTT. Protein sequence: CASSPVGTIGGELFF.

The V gene is TRBV7-2, the J gene TRBJ2-2, with D perhaps being TRBD1 or TRBD2 (5 bases each). V lost 2 bases and J 7 bases, leaving 14 bases between the germline ends. The CDR3 has 15 amino acids. Germline values: CDR1 SGHTA, CDR2 FQGNSA. CDR3 in amino acids: CASSLRGEQIGELFF. As DNA, the CDR3 is TGTGCCAGCAGCTTACGAGGGGAGCAAATCGGGGAGCTGTTTTTT.

V gene TRBV7-9 combines with J gene TRBJ2-7, with D uncertain. Trimming shortened V by 1 base and J by 9 bases, and 13 bases separated the two germline ends. This CDR3 spans 13 amino acids. Germline CDR1 reads SEHNR; CDR2 reads FQNEAQ (reference sequence). In DNA form, the CDR3 reads TGTGCCAGCAGCTTAGGCCCACCAGCTGGGCAGTACGTC. Translation: CASSLGPPAGQYV.

This clonotype was seen only a few times. The chain joins TRBV20-1 to TRBJ1-4; unclear D gene. CDR3 size: 13 residues. CDR1 is DFQATT and CDR2 is SNEGSKA in the germline V gene (reference sequence). The germline V and J ends were trimmed by 5 bases and 5 bases, with 12 bases remaining between them. Here the CDR3 DNA reads TGCAGTGCTGGAAGAGGCGGGAATGAAAAACTGTTTTTT. This codes for CSAGRGGNEKLFF.

This clonotype has only one observation. The chain uses TRBV12-3 or TRBV12-4 and TRBJ2-5; 13 nucleotides line up with TRBD2. The CDR3 runs 15 residues. The V and J ends lost 6 bases and 4 bases, in that order; junction bases with no gene match: 5. The DNA for the CDR3 is TGTGCCAGCAGACAGACTAGCGGGAGGCTAGAGACCCAGTACTTC. Protein: CASRQTSGRLETQYF.

This clonotype was observed a few times. J is TRBJ2-4 and V is TRBV6-5; TRBD1 agrees at 11 bases. The CDR3 contains 17 residues. Germline CDR1 and CDR2: MNHEY and SVGAGI. V was clipped by 0 bases and J by 6 bases; unmatched bases: 7. The CDR3 spells CASSYSPGTGGRNIQYF. The CDR3 nucleotides read TGTGCCAGCAGTTACTCACCCGGGACAGGGGGAAGAAACATTCAGTACTTC.

The sample holds a few counts of this clonotype. This chain uses TRBV6-1 with TRBJ1-6, with D uncertain. V was shortened by 7 bases and J by 1 base, with 8 bases between the two germline ends. Germline V gene lookup returns CDR1 MNHNS and CDR2 SASEGT. The CDR3 totals 14 residues. The CDR3: CASKRGSYNSPLHF. Written as DNA, the CDR3 is TGTGCCAGCAAAAGAGGGTCCTATAATTCACCCCTCCACTTT.

The chain recombines TRBV7-9 with TRBJ1-1; D is undetermined. Trimming took off 6 bases at V and 6 bases at J, with 14 bases between the two ends. The CDR3 totals 13 residues. Germline CDR1 and CDR2: SEHNR and FQNEAQ (reference sequence). The CDR3 spells CASSGDILAEAFF. The CDR3 region has the DNA TGTGCCAGCAGTGGGGATATTCTCGCTGAAGCTTTCTTT.

This clonotype was detected only a few times. V and J are TRBV27 and TRBJ2-5; D gene ambiguous. Germline CDR1 is MNHEY and CDR2 is SMNVEV (reference sequence). The CDR3 length is 15 residues. Between the trimmed V and J ends, which lost 5 bases and 0 bases, there was a span of 13 bases. CDR3 bases: TGTGCCAGCAGTCCATCGGTACAGTACCAAGAGACCCAGTACTTC. Translated, it gives CASSPSVQYQETQYF.

This clonotype was seen a few times. The chain joins TRBV7-2 to TRBJ1-2; D unclear. CDR1 and CDR2 from the germline V gene are SGHTA and FQGNSA. This CDR3 contains 16 residues. V was pared by 5 bases and J by 7 bases, with 23 bases between. CDR3 region: CASSPTDPSRAVGYTF. Here the CDR3 DNA reads TGTGCCAGCAGCCCAACAGACCCTAGCCGAGCGGTTGGCTACACCTTC.

The V call is TRBV9, the J call TRBJ2-7, with 7 nucleotides matching TRBD2. The length of the CDR3 is 15 residues. Unmatched junction bases numbered 7, after V lost 0 bases and J lost 4 bases. The germline CDR1 and CDR2 sequences are SGDLS and YYNGEE. The CDR3 sequence: CASSVAAGEVYEQYF. The CDR3 DNA reads TGTGCCAGCAGCGTAGCCGCGGGAGAGGTATACGAGCAGTACTTC.

This clonotype was observed once. The chain recombines TRBV10-3 with TRBJ2-1; perhaps D is TRBD1 or TRBD2 (5 bases each). Looked up from germline, CDR1 is ENHRY and CDR2 is SYGVKD. The CDR3 sequence is 14 residues long. Trimming stripped 7 bases from V and 7 bases from J, with 17 bases between. CDR3 DNA: TGTGCCATCACTCCATCCGACTGGGGGAATGAGCAGTTCTTC. It specifies CAITPSDWGNEQFF.

A few counts support this clonotype. This chain joins TRBV5-1 and TRBJ2-2; 11 nucleotides align to TRBD2. J gave up 4 bases and V 3 bases, and 11 bases lay outside the gene matches. The germline CDR1 and CDR2 sequences are SGHRS and YFSETQ. This CDR3 region has 18 residues. The CDR3 nucleotides read TGCGCCAGCAGCTCTCGGACTAGCGGGCCTCGTGGCACCGGGGAGCTGTTTTTT. Amino acids: CASSSRTSGPRGTGELFF.

This chain links TRBV18 with TRBJ1-3; D remains ambiguous. The V end was cut by 1 base, the J end by 0 bases, with 13 bases between. Germline loops: CDR1 KGHSH, CDR2 LQKENI. The CDR3 extends over 17 amino acids. CDR3 in amino acids: CASSPQNGILSGNTIYF. CDR3 DNA sequence: TGTGCCAGCTCACCACAGAACGGAATCCTCTCTGGAAACACCATATATTTT.

The chain employs TRBV12-3 or TRBV12-4 and TRBJ1-4; TRBD1 might be the D (5 bases). This CDR3 contains 14 residues. Trimming shortened V by 2 bases and J by 7 bases, and 11 bases separated the two germline ends. As DNA, the CDR3 is TGTGCCAGCAGTTTACTAGGGGCCAGTGAAAAACTGTTTTTT. It is translated as CASSLLGASEKLFF.

This clonotype appeared a few times. V gene TRBV27 combines with J gene TRBJ2-5; TRBD1 or TRBD2 may be the D gene (7 bases each). CDR3 length equals 15 residues. CDR1 and CDR2 (germline): MNHEY, SMNVEV (reference sequence). V gave up 7 bases and J gave up 2 bases, with 17 bases separating them. The CDR3 is CASTRGGGYQETQYF. DNA of the CDR3: TGTGCCAGCACCCGGGGAGGGGGCTATCAAGAGACCCAGTACTTC.

This chain connects TRBV21-1 to TRBJ2-1; whether TRBD1, the table's D call, matches the DNA was not checked. TRBV21-1 is termed a pseudogene. This CDR3 has 16 residues. The CDR3: CASSKGTGMAYNEQFF. In DNA form, the CDR3 reads TGTGCCAGCAGTAAAGGGACAGGGATGGCCTACAATGAGCAGTTCTTC.

The CDR3 loop is CSARGVAGEVYEQYF. The CDR3 DNA reads as TGCAGTGCTAGAGGGGTTGCGGGAGAGGTCTACGAGCAGTACTTC. This chain links TRBV20-1 with TRBJ2-7; TRBD2 aligns across 7 bases. Per the germline V gene, CDR1 is DFQATT and CDR2 is SNEGSKA (reference sequence). The J segment lost 3 bases and the V segment lost 1 base, leaving 9 bases of the junction unmatched. The CDR3 consists of 15 residues.